One sample yielded the 5 T cell receptor beta chains listed below, sequenced in a study of cytomegalovirus exposure and HLA in healthy donors. In the PCR, 60 Vbeta and 13 Jbeta primers were used. The protocol was immunoSEQ multiplex PCR, while the TCRdb copy is restricted to in-frame clones and leaves out a portion. The listing records some 70,000 clones. The specimen was PBMCs. The receptor set was obtained from a boy aged 10-17 years in good health and CMV-seronegative.

V and J are TRBV7-9 and TRBJ2-2; perhaps TRBD1 as D (5 bases). Trimming took off 1 base at V and 1 base at J, with 13 bases between the two ends. The germline CDR1 and CDR2 sequences are SEHNR and FQNEAQ (reference sequence). The CDR3 has 17 residues. The CDR3 bases are TGTGCCAGCAGCTTAGGGGTGACAGAGCTGAACACCGGGGAGCTGTTTTTT. It specifies CASSLGVTELNTGELFF.

The rearrangement uses TRBV4-1 and TRBJ1-2; D is undetermined. Trimming removed 0 bases at V and 4 bases at J, with 9 bases between. Germline V CDR1 and CDR2: MGHRA, YSYEKL. The CDR3 has 14 amino acids. The chain's CDR3 is CASSQDRHFYGYTF. In DNA form, the CDR3 reads TGCGCCAGCAGCCAAGACAGACATTTCTATGGCTACACCTTC.

The chain combines TRBV7-4 with TRBJ2-1; D perhaps matches TRBD2 (5 bases). CDR1 is SGHVT and CDR2 is SQSDAQ in the germline V gene. The CDR3 sequence is 17 residues long. Between the trimmed V and J ends, which lost 4 bases and 0 bases, there was a span of 16 bases. The CDR3: CASSSFLCGPSYNEQFF. The CDR3 DNA reads TGTGCCAGCAGCTCATTTCTATGCGGGCCCTCCTACAATGAGCAGTTCTTC.

The gene calls are TRBV5-1 and TRBJ2-1; D gene unclear. The CDR3 spans 12 residues. CDR1 is SGHRS, CDR2 YFSETQ, per germline. V was cut by 0 bases and J by 8 bases, with 6 bases left in between. CDR3 nucleotide sequence: TGCGCCAGCAGCTTGGCCAGGCATGAGCAGTTCTTC. Translated, it gives CASSLARHEQFF.

This chain joins TRBV25-1 and TRBJ1-2; D is perhaps TRBD1 (5 bases). The CDR3 has 14 residues. Trimming removed 5 bases from V and 4 bases from J, with 14 bases in between. CDR1 MGHDK and CDR2 SYGVNS come from the germline V gene. This chain's CDR3 is CASSSRVVSYGYTF. Written as DNA, the CDR3 is TGTGCCAGCAGTTCCAGGGTAGTGTCCTATGGCTACACCTTC.